This entry features one TCR beta chain sequence. The CDR3 extends over 14 amino acids. Trimming pared 5 bases from V and 2 bases from J, leaving 12 bases between. The V gene's germline CDR1 is LNHDA and CDR2 SQIVND (reference sequence). This sample is part of a study of blood T cell repertoires in COVID-19. The method was immunoSEQ multiplex PCR; TCRdb's version includes in-frame clones alone and lacks a portion of them. Among about 250,000 clones listed, approximately 81% were seen once. This clonotype was obtained from an elderly woman with acute or convalescent COVID-19. The J gene is TRBJ1-2, the V gene TRBV19, with D uncertain. Sequencing was done on a sample of peripheral blood. The CDR3 here is CASSVGSPNYGYTF. CDR3 DNA: TGTGCCAGTAGTGTTGGCAGTCCCAACTATGGCTACACCTTC.